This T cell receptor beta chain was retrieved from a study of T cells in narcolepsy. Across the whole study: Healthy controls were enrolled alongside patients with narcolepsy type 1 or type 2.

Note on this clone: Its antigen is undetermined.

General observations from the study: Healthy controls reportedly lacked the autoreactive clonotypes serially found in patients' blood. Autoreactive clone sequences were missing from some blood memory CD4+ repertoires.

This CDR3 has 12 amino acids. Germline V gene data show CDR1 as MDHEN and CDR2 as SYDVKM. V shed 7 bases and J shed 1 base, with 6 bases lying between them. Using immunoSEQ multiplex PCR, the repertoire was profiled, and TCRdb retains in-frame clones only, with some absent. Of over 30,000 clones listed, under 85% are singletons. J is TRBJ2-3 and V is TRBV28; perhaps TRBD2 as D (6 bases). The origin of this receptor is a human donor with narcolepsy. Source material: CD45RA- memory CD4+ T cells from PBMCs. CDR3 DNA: TGTGCCAGCAAGCGGGGCACAGATACGCAGTATTTT. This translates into CASKRGTDTQYF.